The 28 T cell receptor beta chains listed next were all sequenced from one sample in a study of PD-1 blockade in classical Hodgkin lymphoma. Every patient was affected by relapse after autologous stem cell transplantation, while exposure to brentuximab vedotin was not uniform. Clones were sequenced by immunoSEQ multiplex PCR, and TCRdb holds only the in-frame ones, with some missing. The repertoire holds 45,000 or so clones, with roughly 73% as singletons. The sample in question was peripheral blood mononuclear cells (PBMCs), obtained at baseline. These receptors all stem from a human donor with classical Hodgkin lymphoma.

DNA of the CDR3: TGTGCCAGCAGCACTCGGGACTCTGGGGCCAACGTCCTGACTTTC. Protein product: CASSTRDSGANVLTF. The rearrangement uses TRBV7-8 and TRBJ2-6; the D gene is possibly TRBD2 (5 bases). The CDR3 covers 15 residues. Per germline, CDR1 SGHVS and CDR2 FQNEAQ. Trimming removed 5 bases from V and 0 bases from J, with 8 bases in between.

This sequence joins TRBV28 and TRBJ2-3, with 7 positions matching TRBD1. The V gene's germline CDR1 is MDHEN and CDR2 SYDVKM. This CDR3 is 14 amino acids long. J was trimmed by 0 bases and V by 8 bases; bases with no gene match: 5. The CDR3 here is CASSRQGSTDTQYF. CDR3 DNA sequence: TGTGCCAGCTCGCGACAGGGAAGCACAGATACGCAGTATTTT.

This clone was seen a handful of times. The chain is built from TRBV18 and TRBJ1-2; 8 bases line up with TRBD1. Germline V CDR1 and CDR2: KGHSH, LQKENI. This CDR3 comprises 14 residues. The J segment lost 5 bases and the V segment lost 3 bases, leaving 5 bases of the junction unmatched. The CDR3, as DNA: TGTGCCAGCTCACCGACAGGGGATGAGTATGGCTACACCTTC. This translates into CASSPTGDEYGYTF.

In DNA form, the CDR3 reads TGTGCCAGCAGCCTACAGGGAACCTTCAGCTATGGCTACACCTTC. It codes for CASSLQGTFSYGYTF. The chain joins TRBV7-9 to TRBJ1-2; D is perhaps TRBD1 (6 bases). In germline, CDR1 is SEHNR, CDR2 FQNEAQ (reference sequence). This CDR3 has 15 residues. V shed 5 bases and J shed 4 bases, with 17 bases lying between them. Looking up the rest from reference TRBV7-9 and TRBJ1-2 gives the full variable domain: DTGVSQNPRHKITKRGQNVTFRCDPISEHNRLYWYRQTLGQGPEFLTYFQNEAQLEKSRLLSDRFSAERPKGSFSTLEIQRTEQGDSAMYLCASSLQGTFSYGYTFGSGTRLTVV.

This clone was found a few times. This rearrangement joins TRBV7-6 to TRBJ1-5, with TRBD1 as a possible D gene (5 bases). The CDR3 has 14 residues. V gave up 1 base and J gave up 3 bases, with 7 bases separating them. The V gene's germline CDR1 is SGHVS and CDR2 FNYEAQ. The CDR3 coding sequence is TGTGCCAGCAGCTTAGGACAGCCCAATCAGCCCCAGCATTTT. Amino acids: CASSLGQPNQPQHF. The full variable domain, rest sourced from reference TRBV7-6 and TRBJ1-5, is GAGVSQSPRYKVTKRGQDVALRCDPISGHVSLYWYRQALGQGPEFLTYFNYEAQQDKSGLPNDRFSAERPEGSISTLTIQRTEQRDSAMYRCASSLGQPNQPQHFGDGTRLSIL.

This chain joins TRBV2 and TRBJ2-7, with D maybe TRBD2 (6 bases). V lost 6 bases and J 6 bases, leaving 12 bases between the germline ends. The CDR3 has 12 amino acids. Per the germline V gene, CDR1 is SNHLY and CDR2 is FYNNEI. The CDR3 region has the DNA TGTGCCAGCAGCGCAGGGAGGATCGAGCAGTACTTC. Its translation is CASSAGRIEQYF.

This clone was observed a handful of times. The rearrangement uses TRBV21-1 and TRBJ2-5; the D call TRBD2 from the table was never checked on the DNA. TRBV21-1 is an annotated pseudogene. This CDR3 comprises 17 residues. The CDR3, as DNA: TGTGCCAGCAGCAAAAAGGGACTAGCGGGTCCGAGAGAGACCCAGTACTTC. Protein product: CASSKKGLAGPRETQYF.

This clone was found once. CDR3 in DNA: TGCAGCGTTGAGAGGGGCCAGACCATGAACACTGAAGCTTTCTTT. Protein sequence: CSVERGQTMNTEAFF. The chain carries TRBV29-1 and TRBJ1-1; D may be TRBD1 (5 bases). Germline values: CDR1 SQVTM, CDR2 ANQGSEA. Trimming took 3 bases from V and 0 from J, leaving 14 bases between them. The CDR3 sequence is 15 residues long.

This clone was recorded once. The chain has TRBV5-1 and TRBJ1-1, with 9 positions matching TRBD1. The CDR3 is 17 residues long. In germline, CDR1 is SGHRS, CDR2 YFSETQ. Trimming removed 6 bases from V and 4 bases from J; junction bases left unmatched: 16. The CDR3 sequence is CASTRLSTGGVGTEAFF. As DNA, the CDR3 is TGCGCCAGCACCCGCTTGTCGACAGGGGGAGTCGGCACTGAAGCTTTCTTT.

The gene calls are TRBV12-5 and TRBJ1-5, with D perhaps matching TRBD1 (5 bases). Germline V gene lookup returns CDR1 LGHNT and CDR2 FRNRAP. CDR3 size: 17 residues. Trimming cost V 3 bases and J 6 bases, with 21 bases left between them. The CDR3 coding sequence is TGTGCTAGTGGTTTTATAGTTGTGAGGGATCAGGGTCAGCCCCAGCATTTT. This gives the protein CASGFIVVRDQGQPQHF. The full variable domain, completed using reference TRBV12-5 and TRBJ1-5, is DARVTQTPRHKVTEMGQEVTMRCQPILGHNTVFWYRQTMMQGLELLAYFRNRAPLDDSGMPKDRFSAEMPDATLATLKIQPSEPRDSAVYFCASGFIVVRDQGQPQHFGDGTRLSIL.

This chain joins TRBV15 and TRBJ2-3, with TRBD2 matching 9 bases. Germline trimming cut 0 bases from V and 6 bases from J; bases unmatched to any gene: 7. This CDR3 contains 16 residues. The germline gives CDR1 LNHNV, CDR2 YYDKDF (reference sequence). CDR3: CATSRDNSGGSDTQYF. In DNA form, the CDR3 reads TGTGCCACCAGCAGAGATAATAGCGGGGGTTCCGATACGCAGTATTTT.

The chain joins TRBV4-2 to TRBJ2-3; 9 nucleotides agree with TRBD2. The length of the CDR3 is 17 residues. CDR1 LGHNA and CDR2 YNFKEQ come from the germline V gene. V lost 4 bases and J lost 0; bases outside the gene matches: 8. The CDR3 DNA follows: TGTGCCAGCAGCCCAAGGGTCGCGGGGGGGAGCACAGATACGCAGTATTTT. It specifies CASSPRVAGGSTDTQYF.

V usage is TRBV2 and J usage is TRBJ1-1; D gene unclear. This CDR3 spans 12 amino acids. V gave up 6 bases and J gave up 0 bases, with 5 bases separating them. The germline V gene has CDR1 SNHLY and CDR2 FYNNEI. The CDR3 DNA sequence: TGTGCCAGCAGGAGAATGAACACTGAAGCTTTCTTT. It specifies CASRRMNTEAFF. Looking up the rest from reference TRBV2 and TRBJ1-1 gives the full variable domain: EPEVTQTPSHQVTQMGQEVILRCVPISNHLYFYWYRQILGQKVEFLVSFYNNEISEKSEIFDDQFSVERPDGSNFTLKIRSTKLEDSAMYFCASRRMNTEAFFGQGTRLTVV.

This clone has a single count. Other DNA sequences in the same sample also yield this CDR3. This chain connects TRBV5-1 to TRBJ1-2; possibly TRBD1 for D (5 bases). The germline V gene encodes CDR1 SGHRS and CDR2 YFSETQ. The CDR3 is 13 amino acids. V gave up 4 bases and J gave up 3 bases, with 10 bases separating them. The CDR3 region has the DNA TGCGCCAGCAGCGCCACGGGGGACTATGGCTACACCTTC. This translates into CASSATGDYGYTF. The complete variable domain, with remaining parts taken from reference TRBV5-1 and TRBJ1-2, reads KAGVTQTPRYLIKTRGQQVTLSCSPISGHRSVSWYQQTPGQGLQFLFEYFSETQRNKGNFPGRFSGRQFSNSRSEMNVSTLELGDSALYLCASSATGDYGYTFGSGTRLTVV.

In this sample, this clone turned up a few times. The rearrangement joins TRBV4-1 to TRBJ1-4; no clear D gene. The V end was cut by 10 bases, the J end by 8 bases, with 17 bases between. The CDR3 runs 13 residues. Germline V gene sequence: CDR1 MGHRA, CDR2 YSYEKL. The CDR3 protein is CATADIGREKLFF. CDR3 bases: TGCGCCACCGCAGACATCGGGCGGGAAAAACTGTTTTTT.

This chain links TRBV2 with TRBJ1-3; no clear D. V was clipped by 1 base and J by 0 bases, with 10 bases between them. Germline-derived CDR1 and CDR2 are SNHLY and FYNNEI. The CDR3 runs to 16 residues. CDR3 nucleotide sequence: TGTGCCAGCAGTGAAGTAGTACATTTCTCTGGAAACACCATATATTTT. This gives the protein CASSEVVHFSGNTIYF.

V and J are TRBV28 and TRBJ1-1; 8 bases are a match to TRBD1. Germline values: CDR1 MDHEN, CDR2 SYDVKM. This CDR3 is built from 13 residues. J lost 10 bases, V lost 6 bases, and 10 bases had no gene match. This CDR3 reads CASRATGELIAFF. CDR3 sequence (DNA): TGTGCCAGCAGGGCGACAGGGGAGCTGATAGCTTTCTTT.

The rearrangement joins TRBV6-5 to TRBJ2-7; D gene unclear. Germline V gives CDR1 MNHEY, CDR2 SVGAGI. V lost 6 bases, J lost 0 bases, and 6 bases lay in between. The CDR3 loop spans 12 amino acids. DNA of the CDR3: TGTGCCAGCAGCCCAAGCTCCTACGAGCAGTACTTC. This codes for CASSPSSYEQYF.

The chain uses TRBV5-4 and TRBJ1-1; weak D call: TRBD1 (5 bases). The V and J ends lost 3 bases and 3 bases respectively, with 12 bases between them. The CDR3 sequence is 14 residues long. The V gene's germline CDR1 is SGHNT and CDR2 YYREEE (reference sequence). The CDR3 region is CASSSGGTDTEAFF. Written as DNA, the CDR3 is TGTGCCAGCAGCTCTGGGGGGACTGACACTGAAGCTTTCTTT. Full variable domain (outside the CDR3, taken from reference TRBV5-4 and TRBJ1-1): ETGVTQSPTHLIKTRGQQVTLRCSSQSGHNTVSWYQQALGQGPQFIFQYYREEENGRGNFPPRFSGLQFPNYSSELNVNALELDDSALYLCASSSGGTDTEAFFGQGTRLTVV.

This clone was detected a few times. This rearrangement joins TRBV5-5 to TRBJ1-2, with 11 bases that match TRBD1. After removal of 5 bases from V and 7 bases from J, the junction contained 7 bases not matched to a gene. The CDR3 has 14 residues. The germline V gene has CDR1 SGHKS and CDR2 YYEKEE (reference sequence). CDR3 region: CASSNGQGARGYTF. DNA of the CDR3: TGTGCCAGCAGTAATGGACAGGGGGCGCGTGGCTACACCTTC. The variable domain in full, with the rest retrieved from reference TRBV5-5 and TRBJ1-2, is DAGVTQSPTHLIKTRGQQVTLRCSPISGHKSVSWYQQVLGQGPQFIFQYYEKEERGRGNFPDRFSARQFPNYSSELNVNALLLGDSALYLCASSNGQGARGYTFGSGTRLTVV.

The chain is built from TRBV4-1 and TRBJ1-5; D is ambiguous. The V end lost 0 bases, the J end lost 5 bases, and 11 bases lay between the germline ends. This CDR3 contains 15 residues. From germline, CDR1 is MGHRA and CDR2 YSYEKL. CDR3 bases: TGCGCCAGCAGCCAAGAACAGTCAAGTTATCAGCCCCAGCATTTT. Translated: CASSQEQSSYQPQHF.

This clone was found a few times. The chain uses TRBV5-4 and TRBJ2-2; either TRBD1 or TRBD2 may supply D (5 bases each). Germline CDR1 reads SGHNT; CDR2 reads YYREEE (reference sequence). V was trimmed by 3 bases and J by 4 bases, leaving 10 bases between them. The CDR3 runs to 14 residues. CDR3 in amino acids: CASSWDLGTGELFF. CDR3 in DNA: TGTGCCAGCAGCTGGGACCTGGGCACCGGGGAGCTGTTTTTT.

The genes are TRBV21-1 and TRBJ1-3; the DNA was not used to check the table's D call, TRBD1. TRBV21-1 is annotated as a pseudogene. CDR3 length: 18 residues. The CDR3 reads CASSKGKQGVVSGNTIYF. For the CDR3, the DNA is TGTGCCAGCAGCAAGGGAAAACAGGGGGTAGTCTCTGGAAACACCATATATTTT.

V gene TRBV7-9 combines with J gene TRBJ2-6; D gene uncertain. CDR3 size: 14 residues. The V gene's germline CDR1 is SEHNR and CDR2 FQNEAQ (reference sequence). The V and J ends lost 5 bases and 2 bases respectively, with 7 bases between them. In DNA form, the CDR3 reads TGTGCCAGCAGCAATCCTCCTGGGGCCAACGTCCTGACTTTC. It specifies CASSNPPGANVLTF.

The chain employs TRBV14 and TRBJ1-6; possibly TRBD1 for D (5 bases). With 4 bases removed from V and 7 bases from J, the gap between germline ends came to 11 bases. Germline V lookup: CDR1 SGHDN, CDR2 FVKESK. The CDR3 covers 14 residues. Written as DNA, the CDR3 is TGTGCCAGCAGCCTAGTGGGGGGGAATTCACCCCTCCACTTT. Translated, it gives CASSLVGGNSPLHF.

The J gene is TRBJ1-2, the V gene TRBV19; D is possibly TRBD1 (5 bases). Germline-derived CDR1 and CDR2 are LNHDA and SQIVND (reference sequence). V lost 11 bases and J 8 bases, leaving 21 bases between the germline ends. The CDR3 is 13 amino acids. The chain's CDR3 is CASSAQGYEGYTF. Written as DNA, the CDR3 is TGTGCCTCCTCCGCCCAGGGTTATGAGGGCTACACCTTC.

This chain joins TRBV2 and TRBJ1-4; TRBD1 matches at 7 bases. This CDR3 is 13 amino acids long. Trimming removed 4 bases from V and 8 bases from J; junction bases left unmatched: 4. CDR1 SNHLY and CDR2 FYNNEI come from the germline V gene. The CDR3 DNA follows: TGTGCCAGCAGTGGACAGGGAGTCGAAAAACTGTTTTTT. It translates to CASSGQGVEKLFF.

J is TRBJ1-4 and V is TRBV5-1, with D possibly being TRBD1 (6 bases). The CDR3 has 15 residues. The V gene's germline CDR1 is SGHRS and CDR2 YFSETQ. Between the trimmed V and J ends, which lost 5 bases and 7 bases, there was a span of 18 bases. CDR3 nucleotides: TGCGCCAGCAGATCCGGACAGAATATTTTTGAAAAACTGTTTTTT. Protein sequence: CASRSGQNIFEKLFF. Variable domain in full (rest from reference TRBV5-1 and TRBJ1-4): KAGVTQTPRYLIKTRGQQVTLSCSPISGHRSVSWYQQTPGQGLQFLFEYFSETQRNKGNFPGRFSGRQFSNSRSEMNVSTLELGDSALYLCASRSGQNIFEKLFFGSGTQLSVL.